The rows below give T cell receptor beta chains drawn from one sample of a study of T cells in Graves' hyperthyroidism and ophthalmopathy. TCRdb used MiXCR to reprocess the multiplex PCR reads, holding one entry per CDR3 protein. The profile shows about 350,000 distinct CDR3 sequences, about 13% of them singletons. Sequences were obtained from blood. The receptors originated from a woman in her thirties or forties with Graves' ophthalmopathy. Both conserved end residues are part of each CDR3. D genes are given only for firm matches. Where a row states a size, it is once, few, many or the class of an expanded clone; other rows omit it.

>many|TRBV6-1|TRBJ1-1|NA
CASTRTTNTEAFF
TGTGCCAGCACCCGGACAACGAACACTGAAGCTTTCTTT
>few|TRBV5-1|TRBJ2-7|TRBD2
CASSPGLAGETYEQYF
TGCGCCAGCAGCCCGGGACTAGCGGGGGAGACCTACGAGCAGTACTTC
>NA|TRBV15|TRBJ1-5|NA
CATSQGGRLQPQHF
TGTGCCACCAGCCAAGGGGGGCGGCTTCAGCCCCAGCATTTT
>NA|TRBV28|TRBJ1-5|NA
CASRSRDGGYQPQHF
TGTGCCAGCAGAAGCCGGGACGGCGGGTATCAGCCCCAGCATTTT
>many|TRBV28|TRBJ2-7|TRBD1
CASSNGDSLSSYEQYF
TGTGCCAGCAGTAACGGGGACAGCCTTAGCTCCTACGAGCAGTACTTC
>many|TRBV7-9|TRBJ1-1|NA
CASSLLEDSLSAFF
TGTGCCAGCAGCTTACTGGAGGACAGCCTCTCGGCTTTCTTT
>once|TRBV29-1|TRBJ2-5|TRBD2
CSGLAGKAGETQYF
TGCAGCGGACTAGCGGGAAAGGCCGGGGAGACCCAGTACTTC
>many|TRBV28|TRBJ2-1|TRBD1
CASRPPGTGGLGEQFF
TGTGCCAGCAGACCCCCCGGGACAGGGGGTTTGGGTGAGCAGTTCTTC
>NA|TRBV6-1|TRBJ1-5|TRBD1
CASREATGVQPQHF
TGTGCCAGTCGAGAGGCGACAGGGGTCCAGCCCCAGCATTTT
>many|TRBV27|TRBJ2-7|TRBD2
CASHSGTSVYEQYF
TGTGCCAGCCACAGCGGGACTAGCGTTTACGAGCAGTACTTC